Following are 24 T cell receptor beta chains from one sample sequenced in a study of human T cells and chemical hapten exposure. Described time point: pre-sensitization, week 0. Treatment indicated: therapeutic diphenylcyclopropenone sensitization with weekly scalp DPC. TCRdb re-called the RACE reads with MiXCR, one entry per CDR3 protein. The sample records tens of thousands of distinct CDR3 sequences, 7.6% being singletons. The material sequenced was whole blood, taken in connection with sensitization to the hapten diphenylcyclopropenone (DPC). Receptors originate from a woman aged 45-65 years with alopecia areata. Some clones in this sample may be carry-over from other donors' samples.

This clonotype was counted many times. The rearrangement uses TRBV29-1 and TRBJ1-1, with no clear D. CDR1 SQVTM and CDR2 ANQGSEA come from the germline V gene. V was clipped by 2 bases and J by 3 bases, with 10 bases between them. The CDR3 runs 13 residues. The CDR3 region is CSVELSGYTEAFF. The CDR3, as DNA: TGCAGCGTTGAACTGTCGGGGTACACTGAAGCTTTCTTT.

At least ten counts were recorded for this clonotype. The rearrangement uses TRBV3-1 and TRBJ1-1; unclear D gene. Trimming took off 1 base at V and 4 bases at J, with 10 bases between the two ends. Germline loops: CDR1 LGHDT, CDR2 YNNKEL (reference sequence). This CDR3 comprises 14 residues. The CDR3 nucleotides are TGTGCCAGCAGCCAAGCCCCGCGCGGCACTGAAGCTTTCTTT. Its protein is CASSQAPRGTEAFF.

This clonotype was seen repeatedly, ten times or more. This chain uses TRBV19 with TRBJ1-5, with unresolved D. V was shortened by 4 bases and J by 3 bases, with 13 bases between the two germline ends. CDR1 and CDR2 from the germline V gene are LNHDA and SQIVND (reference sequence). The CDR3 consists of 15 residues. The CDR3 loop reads CASSNQPPINQPQHF. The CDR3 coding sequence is TGTGCCAGTAGTAACCAGCCTCCAATCAATCAGCCCCAGCATTTT.

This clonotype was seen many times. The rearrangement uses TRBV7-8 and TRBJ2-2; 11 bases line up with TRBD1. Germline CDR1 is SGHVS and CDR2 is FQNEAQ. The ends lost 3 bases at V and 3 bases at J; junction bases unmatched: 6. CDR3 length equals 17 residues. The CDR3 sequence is CASSFPRTGGDTGELFF. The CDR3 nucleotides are TGTGCCAGCAGCTTCCCCCGGACAGGGGGCGACACCGGGGAGCTGTTTTTT.

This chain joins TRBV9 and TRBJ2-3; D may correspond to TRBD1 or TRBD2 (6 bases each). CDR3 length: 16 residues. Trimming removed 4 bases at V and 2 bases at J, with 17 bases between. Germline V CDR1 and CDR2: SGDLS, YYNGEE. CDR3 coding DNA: TGTGCCAGCAGCCCGCGACGGGGGCGGACCACAGATACGCAGTATTTT. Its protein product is CASSPRRGRTTDTQYF.

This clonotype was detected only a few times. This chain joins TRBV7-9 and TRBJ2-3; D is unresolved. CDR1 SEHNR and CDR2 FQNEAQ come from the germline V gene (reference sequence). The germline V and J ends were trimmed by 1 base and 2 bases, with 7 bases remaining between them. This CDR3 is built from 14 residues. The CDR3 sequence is CASSLGGYTDTQYF. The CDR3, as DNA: TGTGCCAGCAGCTTAGGCGGATACACAGATACGCAGTATTTT.

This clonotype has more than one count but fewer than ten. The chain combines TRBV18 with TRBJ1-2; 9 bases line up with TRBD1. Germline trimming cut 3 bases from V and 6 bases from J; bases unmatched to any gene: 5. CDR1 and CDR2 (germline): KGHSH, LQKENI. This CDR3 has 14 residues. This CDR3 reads CASSPDRGRNGYTF. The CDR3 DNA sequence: TGTGCCAGCTCACCGGACAGGGGCAGAAATGGCTACACCTTC.

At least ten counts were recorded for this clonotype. CDR3 sequence (DNA): TGTGCCAGCAGTTCCCGCACAGGGGGGATCGAGCAGTACTTC. It encodes CASSSRTGGIEQYF. The rearrangement links TRBV6-5 to TRBJ2-7; 8 positions match TRBD1. The V gene end was trimmed by 4 bases and the J gene end by 6 bases; junction bases not matched to a gene: 8. In germline, CDR1 is MNHEY, CDR2 SVGAGI. The CDR3 totals 14 residues.

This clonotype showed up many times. CDR3 residues: CASSPRQAKNIQYF. CDR3 bases: TGTGCCAGCAGCCCCCGGCAAGCCAAAAACATTCAGTACTTC. This chain uses TRBV11-2 with TRBJ2-4; D is uncertain. There are 14 residues in the CDR3. Germline CDR1 and CDR2: SGHAT and FQNNGV. V dropped 5 bases and J dropped 0 bases, with 8 bases sitting between them.

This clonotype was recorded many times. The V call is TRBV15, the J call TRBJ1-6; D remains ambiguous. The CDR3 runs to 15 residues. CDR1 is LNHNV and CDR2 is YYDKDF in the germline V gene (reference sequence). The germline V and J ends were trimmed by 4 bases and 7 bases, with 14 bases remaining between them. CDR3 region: CATSKEVLHNSPLHF. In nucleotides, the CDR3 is TGTGCCACCAGCAAAGAGGTCCTGCACAATTCACCCCTCCACTTT.

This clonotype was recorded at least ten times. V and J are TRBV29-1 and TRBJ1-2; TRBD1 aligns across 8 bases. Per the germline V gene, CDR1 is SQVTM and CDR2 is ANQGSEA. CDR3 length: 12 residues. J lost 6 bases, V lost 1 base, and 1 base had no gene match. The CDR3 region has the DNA TGCAGCGTTGAAGGGACAGGGAATGGCTACACCTTC. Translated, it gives CSVEGTGNGYTF.

The CDR3 DNA follows: TGTGCCAGCAGTTACTCGTTGGGGGCCTCTGAAGCTGGAAACACCATATATTTT. As protein: CASSYSLGASEAGNTIYF. This chain joins TRBV6-5 and TRBJ1-3, with D possibly matching TRBD1 (6 bases). CDR3 length: 18 amino acids. Deletions cut 0 bases from V and 2 bases from J, with 17 bases between. The V gene's germline CDR1 is MNHEY and CDR2 SVGAGI.

CDR3 sequence: CASSKNWRRTDTQYF. The CDR3 coding sequence is TGTGCCAGCAGCAAAAATTGGCGGCGCACAGATACGCAGTATTTT. J is TRBJ2-3 and V is TRBV21-1. TRBV21-1 is flagged as a pseudogene. There are 15 residues in the CDR3.

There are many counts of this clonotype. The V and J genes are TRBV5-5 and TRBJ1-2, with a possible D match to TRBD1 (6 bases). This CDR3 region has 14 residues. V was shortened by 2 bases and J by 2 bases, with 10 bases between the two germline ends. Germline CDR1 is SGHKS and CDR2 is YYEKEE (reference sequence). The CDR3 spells CASSLRQVNYGYTF. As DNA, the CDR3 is TGTGCCAGCAGCTTACGACAGGTCAACTATGGCTACACCTTC.

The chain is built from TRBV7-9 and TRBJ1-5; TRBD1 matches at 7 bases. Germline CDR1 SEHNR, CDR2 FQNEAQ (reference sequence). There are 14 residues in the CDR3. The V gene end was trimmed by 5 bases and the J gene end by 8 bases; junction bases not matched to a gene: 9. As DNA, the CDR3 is TGTGCCAGCAGCCCCGAGGGGGGGACAGAGCCCCAGCATTTT. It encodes CASSPEGGTEPQHF.

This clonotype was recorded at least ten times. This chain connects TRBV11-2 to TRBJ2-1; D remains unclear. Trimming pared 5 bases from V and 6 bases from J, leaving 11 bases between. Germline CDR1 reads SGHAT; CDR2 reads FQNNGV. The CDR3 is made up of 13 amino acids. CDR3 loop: CASSPSRINEQFF. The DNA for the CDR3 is TGTGCCAGCAGCCCCAGTCGAATCAATGAGCAGTTCTTC.

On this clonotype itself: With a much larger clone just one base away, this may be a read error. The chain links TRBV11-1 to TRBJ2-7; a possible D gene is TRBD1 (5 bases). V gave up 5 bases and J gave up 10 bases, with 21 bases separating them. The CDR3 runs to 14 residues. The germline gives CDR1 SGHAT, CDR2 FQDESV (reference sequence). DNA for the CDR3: TGTGCCAGCAGCCTGGCGTCAGGGAACAGCGATCAGTACTTC. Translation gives CASSLASGNSDQYF.

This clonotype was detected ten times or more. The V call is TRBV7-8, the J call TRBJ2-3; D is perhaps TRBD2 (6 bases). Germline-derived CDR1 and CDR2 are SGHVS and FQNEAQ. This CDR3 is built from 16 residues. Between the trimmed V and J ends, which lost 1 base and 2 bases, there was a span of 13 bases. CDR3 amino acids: CASSLGRLAITDTQYF. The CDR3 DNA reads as TGTGCCAGCAGCTTAGGCCGTCTAGCGATCACAGATACGCAGTATTTT.

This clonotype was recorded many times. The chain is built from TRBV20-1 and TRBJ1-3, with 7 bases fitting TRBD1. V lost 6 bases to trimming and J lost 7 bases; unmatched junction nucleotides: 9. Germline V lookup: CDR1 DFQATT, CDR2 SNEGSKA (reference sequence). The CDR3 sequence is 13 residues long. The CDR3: CSAPRAGGNTIYF. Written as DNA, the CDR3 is TGCAGTGCCCCCAGGGCAGGGGGGAACACCATATATTTT.

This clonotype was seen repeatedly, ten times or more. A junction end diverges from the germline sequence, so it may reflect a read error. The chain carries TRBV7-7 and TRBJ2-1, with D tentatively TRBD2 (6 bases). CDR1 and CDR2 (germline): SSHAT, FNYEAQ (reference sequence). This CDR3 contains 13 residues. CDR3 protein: CASSLGTFNEQFF. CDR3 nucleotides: TGTGCTAGCAGCTTGGGGACTTTCAATGAGCAGTTCTTC.

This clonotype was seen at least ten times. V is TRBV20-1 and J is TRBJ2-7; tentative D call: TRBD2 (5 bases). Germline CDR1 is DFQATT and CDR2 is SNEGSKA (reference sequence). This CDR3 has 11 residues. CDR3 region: CRTTNFYEQYF. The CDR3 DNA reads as TGCAGGACGACTAACTTCTACGAGCAGTACTTC.

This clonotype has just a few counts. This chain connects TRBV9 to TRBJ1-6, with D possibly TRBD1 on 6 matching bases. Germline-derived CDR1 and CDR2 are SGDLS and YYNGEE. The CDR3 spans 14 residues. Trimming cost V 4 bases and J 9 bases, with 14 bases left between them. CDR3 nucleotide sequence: TGTGCCAGCAGCATCCGACAGGAAGGTTCACCCCTCCACTTT. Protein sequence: CASSIRQEGSPLHF.

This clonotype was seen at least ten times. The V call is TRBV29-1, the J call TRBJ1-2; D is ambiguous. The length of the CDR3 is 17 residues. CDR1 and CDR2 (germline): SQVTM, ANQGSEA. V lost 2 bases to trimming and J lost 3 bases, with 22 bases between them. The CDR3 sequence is CSVERRVTFSVDYGYTF. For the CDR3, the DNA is TGCAGCGTTGAAAGAAGGGTGACATTTTCCGTGGACTATGGCTACACCTTC.

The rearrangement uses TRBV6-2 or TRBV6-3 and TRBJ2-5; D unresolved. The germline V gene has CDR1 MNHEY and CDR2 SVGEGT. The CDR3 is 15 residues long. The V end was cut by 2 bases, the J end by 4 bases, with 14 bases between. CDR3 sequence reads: CASSYGDYDLETQYF. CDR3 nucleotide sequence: TGTGCCAGCAGTTACGGGGATTACGACCTAGAGACCCAGTACTTC.